These 30 T cell receptor beta chains originate from one sample sequenced in a study of blood T cell repertoires in COVID-19. Profiling relied on immunoSEQ multiplex PCR, and the TCRdb table lists in-frame clones only, not all of them. The repertoire holds fewer than 250,000 clones, about 88% seen once, with roughly 25% in the top ten. The source material was PBMCs or T cells enriched from blood (not recorded which). These receptor sequences come from a woman aged 40 to 49 in a cohort exposed to, infected with or recovered from COVID-19 (not recorded which).

This chain connects TRBV7-6 to TRBJ2-1, with 13 bases identical to TRBD2. The CDR3 covers 18 residues. J was trimmed by 0 bases and V by 4 bases; bases with no gene match: 6. CDR1 and CDR2 from the germline V gene are SGHVS and FNYEAQ. The chain's CDR3 is CASSSGLAGVRSYNEQFF. Here the CDR3 DNA reads TGTGCCAGCAGCTCCGGACTAGCGGGGGTGCGCTCCTACAATGAGCAGTTCTTC.

This CDR3 reads CASSAGGGVYEQYF. The DNA for the CDR3 is TGTGCCAGCAGCGCTGGTGGAGGTGTCTACGAGCAGTACTTC. This chain joins TRBV9 and TRBJ2-7, with D tentatively TRBD2 (5 bases). Trimming cost V 3 bases and J 3 bases, with 13 bases left between them. The CDR3 loop spans 14 amino acids. The germline V gene has CDR1 SGDLS and CDR2 YYNGEE.

V usage is TRBV6-5 and J usage is TRBJ2-3; D is ambiguous. The germline V and J ends were trimmed by 6 bases and 10 bases, with 14 bases remaining between them. The CDR3 is made up of 12 amino acids. The germline V gene has CDR1 MNHEY and CDR2 SVGAGI. CDR3 nucleotide sequence: TGTGCCAGCAGCCCCCAAGTGGCAGCGCAGTATTTT. Translating it yields CASSPQVAAQYF.

The DNA of the CDR3 is TGTGCCAGCAGTTACCGGACATACTCCATTGAAGCTTTCTTT. As protein: CASSYRTYSIEAFF. The chain combines TRBV6-5 with TRBJ1-1, with a possible D match to TRBD1 (5 bases). CDR1 MNHEY and CDR2 SVGAGI come from the germline V gene. The CDR3 runs 14 residues. V gave up 2 bases and J gave up 7 bases, with 14 bases separating them.

This rearrangement joins TRBV30 to TRBJ2-3; maybe TRBD1 (5 bases). The CDR3 consists of 13 residues. Trimming pared 3 bases from V and 4 bases from J, leaving 11 bases between. Germline CDR1 reads GTSNPN; CDR2 reads SVGIG (reference sequence). CDR3 nucleotide sequence: TGTGCCTGGAGCAACTCCAGGGCAGATACGCAGTATTTT. Residues: CAWSNSRADTQYF.

The chain couples TRBV7-8 to TRBJ2-6; maybe TRBD2 (5 bases). Germline CDR1 is SGHVS and CDR2 is FQNEAQ. The V gene lost 2 bases and the J gene lost 0 bases, with 11 bases spanning the gap. The CDR3 contains 17 residues. The CDR3 sequence is CASSLRGQHSGANVLTF. The CDR3 nucleotides read TGTGCCAGCAGCTTACGAGGGCAACACTCTGGGGCCAACGTCCTGACTTTC.

The rearrangement links TRBV28 to TRBJ2-3, with 12 bases identical to TRBD2. The germline gives CDR1 MDHEN, CDR2 SYDVKM. CDR3 length equals 16 residues. V was clipped by 5 bases and J by 10 bases; unmatched bases: 13. The CDR3 bases are TGTGCCAGCAGTCCCGGACTAGCGGGGCCTCGTGGGGCGCAGTATTTT. Its protein product is CASSPGLAGPRGAQYF.

This clone turned up a few times. The CDR3 region has the DNA TGTGCCAGCAGCTTAGGGCTAGCGGGTCCTAGCACAGATACGCAGTATTTT. Amino acids: CASSLGLAGPSTDTQYF. This chain joins TRBV11-3 and TRBJ2-3, with 8 bases identical to TRBD2. The CDR3 length is 17 residues. Trimming at V came to 1 base and at J to 0 bases, leaving 6 bases not matched to a gene. Per germline, CDR1 SGHNT and CDR2 YENEEA.

This clone appeared once. The rearrangement uses TRBV11-3 and TRBJ1-1; unclear D gene. CDR1 and CDR2 from the germline V gene are SGHNT and YENEEA. V was trimmed by 5 bases and J by 0 bases, leaving 10 bases between them. The CDR3 is 14 amino acids. Here the CDR3 reads CASSPEDLNTEAFF. CDR3 DNA: TGTGCCAGCAGCCCGGAGGACTTGAACACTGAAGCTTTCTTT.

This chain connects TRBV11-2 to TRBJ1-1, with D maybe TRBD1 (5 bases). CDR1 and CDR2 (germline): SGHAT, FQNNGV. The CDR3 sequence is 16 residues long. The V and J ends lost 3 bases and 0 bases respectively, with 14 bases between them. CDR3 in amino acids: CASSFGPAGLNTEAFF. The CDR3, as DNA: TGTGCCAGCAGCTTTGGACCGGCAGGGCTGAACACTGAAGCTTTCTTT.

The chain employs TRBV4-2 and TRBJ1-2; 7 positions agree with TRBD1. V lost 8 bases, J lost 3 bases, and 9 bases stayed unmatched. Germline-derived CDR1 and CDR2 are LGHNA and YNFKEQ. The CDR3 runs to 14 residues. The CDR3 reads CASSSQGGDYGYTF. CDR3 DNA sequence: TGTGCCAGCTCGTCCCAAGGGGGCGACTATGGCTACACCTTC.

The rearrangement joins TRBV2 to TRBJ2-7, with 7 bases fitting TRBD2. The J segment lost 3 bases and the V segment lost 2 bases, leaving 7 bases of the junction unmatched. The germline gives CDR1 SNHLY, CDR2 FYNNEI. This CDR3 has 15 amino acids. For the CDR3, the DNA is TGTGCCAGCAGTGAAATCAGCGGGGCCTACTACGAGCAGTACTTC. Protein sequence: CASSEISGAYYEQYF.

V gene TRBV5-4 combines with J gene TRBJ1-2, with no clear D. The CDR3 totals 14 residues. Germline V gene data show CDR1 as SGHNT and CDR2 as YYREEE (reference sequence). V was pared by 4 bases and J by 0 bases, with 10 bases between. This CDR3 reads CASSLRSPNYGYTF. Written as DNA, the CDR3 is TGTGCCAGCAGCCTCAGATCACCTAACTATGGCTACACCTTC.

This chain links TRBV28 with TRBJ1-2, with 7 bases fitting TRBD1. CDR1 is MDHEN and CDR2 is SYDVKM in the germline V gene. The CDR3 sequence is 14 residues long. With V trimmed by 5 bases and J by 4 bases, 7 bases remained unmatched. The CDR3 DNA sequence: TGTGCCAGCAGTCGACCCGGACAGGTCTATGGCTACACCTTC. This gives the protein CASSRPGQVYGYTF.

The CDR3 nucleotides are TGCGCCAGCAGCCGCCCGGGACAGGGGGGCACTGAAGCTTTCTTT. Encoded protein: CASSRPGQGGTEAFF. The chain carries TRBV5-1 and TRBJ1-1; TRBD1 agrees at 11 bases. Unmatched junction bases numbered 6, after V lost 4 bases and J lost 4 bases. Germline CDR1 reads SGHRS; CDR2 reads YFSETQ. The CDR3 runs to 15 residues. The full variable domain, rest sourced from reference TRBV5-1 and TRBJ1-1, is KAGVTQTPRYLIKTRGQQVTLSCSPISGHRSVSWYQQTPGQGLQFLFEYFSETQRNKGNFPGRFSGRQFSNSRSEMNVSTLELGDSALYLCASSRPGQGGTEAFFGQGTRLTVV.

As concerns this clone: A junction boundary mismatches the germline segment, possibly from a read error. The CDR3 loop reads CASSQEGGGVPGEAFF. The CDR3 nucleotides are TGCGCCAGCAGTCAAGAAGGCGGCGGGGTTCCGGGTGAAGCTTTCTTT. This chain joins TRBV4-1 and TRBJ1-1; unclear D gene. Germline values: CDR1 MGHRA, CDR2 YSYEKL. CDR3 size: 16 residues.

The chain has TRBV5-5 and TRBJ1-3; TRBD1 aligns across 9 bases. Germline V lookup: CDR1 SGHKS, CDR2 YYEKEE (reference sequence). V gave up 3 bases and J gave up 2 bases; unmatched junction bases: 6. The CDR3 spans 16 residues. CDR3 loop: CASSSPGQGTGNTIYF. The CDR3 nucleotides read TGTGCCAGCAGCTCCCCGGGACAGGGAACTGGAAACACCATATATTTT. The entire variable domain, with the rest obtained from reference TRBV5-5 and TRBJ1-3, is as follows: DAGVTQSPTHLIKTRGQQVTLRCSPISGHKSVSWYQQVLGQGPQFIFQYYEKEERGRGNFPDRFSARQFPNYSSELNVNALLLGDSALYLCASSSPGQGTGNTIYFGEGSWLTVV.

The chain employs TRBV13 and TRBJ1-5, with D unclear. Per germline, CDR1 PRHDT and CDR2 FYEKMQ (reference sequence). Trimming took off 3 bases at V and 0 bases at J, with 6 bases between the two ends. The CDR3 length is 14 residues. The CDR3 is CASSFRNSNQPQHF. For the CDR3, the DNA is TGTGCCAGCAGCTTCAGGAATAGCAATCAGCCCCAGCATTTT.

This rearrangement joins TRBV4-1 to TRBJ1-5; D might be TRBD1 (5 bases). V lost 4 bases and J lost 0, with 10 bases in between. The CDR3 covers 15 residues. Germline CDR1 MGHRA, CDR2 YSYEKL. The CDR3 region has the DNA TGCGCCAGCAGCCCAACGGGGGGTAGCAATCAGCCCCAGCATTTT. Translating gives CASSPTGGSNQPQHF.

This clone was found once. DNA for the CDR3: TGTGCCAGCAGCAGAAGAGCGGGAGAAGGGGCAGATACGCAGTATTTT. Its protein product is CASSRRAGEGADTQYF. The chain carries TRBV11-3 and TRBJ2-3, with 8 bases aligning to TRBD2. V shed 5 bases and J 4 bases; nucleotides not matched to a gene: 11. The germline gives CDR1 SGHNT, CDR2 YENEEA. CDR3 length equals 16 residues.

The V and J genes are TRBV9 and TRBJ2-1; 11 nucleotides line up with TRBD2. V gave up 2 bases and J gave up 9 bases; unmatched junction bases: 4. The CDR3 has 14 amino acids. Germline CDR1 is SGDLS and CDR2 is YYNGEE. The CDR3 sequence is CASSVSGRAAEQFF. Written as DNA, the CDR3 is TGTGCCAGCAGCGTTAGCGGGAGGGCGGCTGAGCAGTTCTTC.

CDR3 amino acids: CASSISPSSYNSPLHF. Written as DNA, the CDR3 is TGTGCCAGTAGTATTTCCCCTAGCTCCTATAATTCACCCCTCCACTTT. The chain links TRBV19 to TRBJ1-6, with D unresolved. The length of the CDR3 is 16 residues. V shed 3 bases and J shed 0 bases, with 9 bases lying between them. Germline-derived CDR1 and CDR2 are LNHDA and SQIVND (reference sequence). Full variable domain (missing parts from reference TRBV19 and TRBJ1-6): DGGITQSPKYLFRKEGQNVTLSCEQNLNHDAMYWYRQDPGQGLRLIYYSQIVNDFQKGDIAEGYSVSREKKESFPLTVTSAQKNPTAFYLCASSISPSSYNSPLHFGNGTRLTVT.

The sample holds one count of this clone. The chain has TRBV7-9 and TRBJ1-2, with 9 bases identical to TRBD1. Germline trimming cut 6 bases from V and 2 bases from J; bases unmatched to any gene: 7. The CDR3 covers 15 residues. From germline, CDR1 is SEHNR and CDR2 FQNEAQ (reference sequence). CDR3 coding DNA: TGTGCCAGCAGACGTGGAGACAGGGGGAACTATGGCTACACCTTC. Translated: CASRRGDRGNYGYTF.

J is TRBJ1-5 and V is TRBV2; 8 nucleotides line up with TRBD1. Unmatched junction bases numbered 5, after V lost 9 bases and J lost 1 base. CDR3 length: 14 amino acids. Per the germline V gene, CDR1 is SNHLY and CDR2 is FYNNEI. The CDR3 region has the DNA TGTGCCAGTGGGGACAGGAAGAGCAATCAGCCCCAGCATTTT. Protein sequence: CASGDRKSNQPQHF.

The chain joins TRBV5-4 to TRBJ1-2; weak D call: TRBD1 (6 bases). The germline V gene encodes CDR1 SGHNT and CDR2 YYREEE (reference sequence). This CDR3 is 14 amino acids long. V dropped 4 bases and J dropped 8 bases, with 18 bases sitting between them. The CDR3 bases are TGTGCCAGCAGCCCGGACCCCACAGGGCAGGGCTACACCTTC. This encodes CASSPDPTGQGYTF. The entire variable domain, with the rest obtained from reference TRBV5-4 and TRBJ1-2, is as follows: ETGVTQSPTHLIKTRGQQVTLRCSSQSGHNTVSWYQQALGQGPQFIFQYYREEENGRGNFPPRFSGLQFPNYSSELNVNALELDDSALYLCASSPDPTGQGYTFGSGTRLTVV.

The chain joins TRBV15 to TRBJ1-1; no clear D. This CDR3 region has 16 residues. Germline-derived CDR1 and CDR2 are LNHNV and YYDKDF (reference sequence). V dropped 1 base and J dropped 1 base, with 13 bases sitting between them. Written as DNA, the CDR3 is TGTGCCACCAGCAGAGTTTTGCGGAGCCCGAACACTGAAGCTTTCTTT. Protein: CATSRVLRSPNTEAFF.

The chain uses TRBV7-9 and TRBJ2-3, with 10 bases aligning to TRBD1. The germline CDR1 and CDR2 sequences are SEHNR and FQNEAQ (reference sequence). The ends lost 5 bases at V and 3 bases at J; junction bases unmatched: 5. This CDR3 comprises 15 residues. In DNA form, the CDR3 reads TGTGCCAGCAGCCAATTGGGACAGGGGACAGATACGCAGTATTTT. It specifies CASSQLGQGTDTQYF.

The chain uses TRBV4-3 and TRBJ2-2; D call uncertain. V was trimmed by 1 base and J by 6 bases, leaving 12 bases between them. CDR3 length: 15 amino acids. CDR1 and CDR2 (germline): LGHNA, YSLEER. CDR3 DNA: TGCGCCAGCAGCCAAGTAGGAAGCGCGGCCGGGGAGCTGTTTTTT. Amino acids: CASSQVGSAAGELFF.

This chain uses TRBV29-1 with TRBJ2-7; TRBD1 matches at 7 bases. The CDR3 extends over 12 amino acids. Germline V gene sequence: CDR1 SQVTM, CDR2 ANQGSEA. With 6 bases clipped from V and 2 bases from J, the junction kept 4 bases outside the gene matches. The CDR3 loop reads CSVVGQTYEQYF. CDR3 bases: TGCAGCGTCGTGGGACAGACCTACGAGCAGTACTTC.

This chain links TRBV5-1 with TRBJ1-4, with D perhaps TRBD1 (6 bases). The CDR3 runs to 16 residues. V lost 4 bases to trimming and J lost 0 bases, with 13 bases between them. The germline V gene encodes CDR1 SGHRS and CDR2 YFSETQ. The CDR3 nucleotides are TGCGCCAGCAGCCACACGAGGACAGCAACTAATGAAAAACTGTTTTTT. Its translation is CASSHTRTATNEKLFF. The full variable domain, rest sourced from reference TRBV5-1 and TRBJ1-4, is KAGVTQTPRYLIKTRGQQVTLSCSPISGHRSVSWYQQTPGQGLQFLFEYFSETQRNKGNFPGRFSGRQFSNSRSEMNVSTLELGDSALYLCASSHTRTATNEKLFFGSGTQLSVL.